Detailed here is one TCR beta chain. The specificity of this receptor is unknown. No qualities accompany the bases; no much larger clone lies one base away. At the junction V is shortened by 4 bases and J by 6 bases; bases outside the gene matches: 4. CDR1 and CDR2 were assigned from the germline V gene as SGHNT and YENEEA. The CDR3 has 14 amino acids, counting the end cysteine and phenylalanine. Kept here is only the CDR3 DNA, which spans 42 bases and is read in frame from base 1. These data are taken from a study of T cell changes during pregnancy in multiple sclerosis (dated by TCRdb to about 2019). Concerning the study at large: Changes in the T cell repertoire over the course of pregnancy were examined in this study in women with multiple sclerosis.

The library was prepared using the immunoSEQ multiplex PCR assay. TCRdb retrieved this table from immuneACCESS and kept in-frame rearrangements only. Not all clones are present; in checked studies, unresolved V genes account for under half, and no reason is known for the remainder. Recorded for this sample are tens of thousands of clones; roughly 93% of them occurred a single time. Around 3.7% of the sample is taken by the ten largest. The chain is made from TRBV11-3 and TRBJ2-2, with 8 bases in between that match TRBD1. The sample in question was CD8+ T cells from peripheral blood mononuclear cells, obtained in the second trimester of pregnancy. The source is a female donor with multiple sclerosis, enrolled in a pregnancy study. The bases are TGTGCCAGCAGCTCCCCAGGGGGCTCCGGGGAGCTGTTTTTT. Translated, this is CASSSPGGSGELFF.